Listed here are 19 T cell receptor beta chains from one sample, sequenced in a study of vaccination effects on CD4 cells after COVID-19. Their recognized antigens are unknown. Assay: immunoSEQ multiplex PCR; the TCRdb copy retains only in-frame clones and omits some. The repertoire holds 40,000 to 60,000 clones, with 70% to 75% as singletons. Around day 10 of culture, CD4+ T cells were separated out. The starting material was CD4+ T cells from PBMCs cultured without peptide, obtained before COVID-19 vaccination. The source of these receptors is a human donor who had a prior SARS-CoV-2 infection.

The rearrangement links TRBV5-4 to TRBJ1-3, with D unclear. V lost 0 bases and J lost 0, with 1 base in between. From germline, CDR1 is SGHNT and CDR2 YYREEE (reference sequence). CDR3 length: 13 residues. Here the CDR3 DNA reads TGTGCCAGCAGCTTGGGCTCTGGAAACACCATATATTTT. The encoded protein is CASSLGSGNTIYF. Based on the CDR3 plus reference TRBV5-4 and TRBJ1-3, the full variable domain is ETGVTQSPTHLIKTRGQQVTLRCSSQSGHNTVSWYQQALGQGPQFIFQYYREEENGRGNFPPRFSGLQFPNYSSELNVNALELDDSALYLCASSLGSGNTIYFGEGSWLTVV.

The genes are TRBV11-3 and TRBJ2-5, with 8 nucleotides matching TRBD1. This CDR3 has 15 amino acids. V shed 5 bases, J shed 4 bases, and the junction held 9 bases outside the gene matches. CDR1 is SGHNT and CDR2 is YENEEA in the germline V gene. As DNA, the CDR3 is TGTGCCAGCAGCCCTGGGACAGGAGACGCAGAGACCCAGTACTTC. It encodes CASSPGTGDAETQYF.

This chain joins TRBV6-1 and TRBJ1-3, with D maybe TRBD1 (5 bases). CDR3 size: 15 residues. The germline V gene encodes CDR1 MNHNS and CDR2 SASEGT. V gave up 3 bases and J gave up 0 bases, with 9 bases separating them. CDR3 nucleotides: TGTGCCAGCAGTGAGGGACGGAGCTCTGGAAACACCATATATTTT. This sequence encodes CASSEGRSSGNTIYF.

V and J are TRBV6-5 and TRBJ2-7; D not certain. Germline lookup yields CDR1 MNHEY and CDR2 SVGAGI. V was shortened by 9 bases and J by 5 bases, with 11 bases between the two germline ends. This CDR3 contains 11 residues. The chain's CDR3 is CASGPRNEQYF. The CDR3 DNA reads as TGTGCCAGTGGTCCGAGAAACGAGCAGTACTTC.

The chain carries TRBV7-3 and TRBJ2-7, with D perhaps matching TRBD2 (7 bases). The length of the CDR3 is 15 residues. Germline CDR1 SGHTA, CDR2 FQGTGA. V was cut by 1 base and J by 3 bases, with 13 bases left in between. The CDR3 coding sequence is TGTGCCAGCAGCTTAAATGGGGGGGGGCTCTACGAGCAGTACTTC. Residues: CASSLNGGGLYEQYF.

The CDR3 region is CASSQDGGLIETQYF. In DNA, the CDR3 is TGTGCCAGCAGCCAAGACGGGGGGCTGATAGAGACCCAGTACTTC. The gene calls are TRBV14 and TRBJ2-5, with D possibly TRBD2 on 7 matching bases. The CDR3 contains 15 residues. With 0 bases removed from V and 4 bases from J, the gap between germline ends came to 12 bases. CDR1 is SGHDN and CDR2 is FVKESK in the germline V gene.

The chain links TRBV20-1 to TRBJ2-5; TRBD2 is a possible D gene (5 bases). This CDR3 region has 14 residues. Germline V gives CDR1 DFQATT, CDR2 SNEGSKA (reference sequence). V gave up 6 bases and J gave up 7 bases, with 21 bases separating them. CDR3 sequence reads: CSASEGTWSGTQYF. The DNA for the CDR3 is TGCAGTGCCAGTGAGGGTACGTGGTCGGGGACCCAGTACTTC.

The chain employs TRBV18 and TRBJ1-2, with a tentative D call TRBD1 (5 bases). There are 15 residues in the CDR3. Between the trimmed V and J ends, which lost 3 bases and 2 bases, there was a span of 13 bases. CDR1 is KGHSH, CDR2 LQKENI, per germline. CDR3 amino acids: CASSPGMKGNYGYTF. CDR3 DNA: TGTGCCAGCTCACCGGGGATGAAGGGGAACTATGGCTACACCTTC.

This chain uses TRBV20-1 with TRBJ1-1; a weak D match, TRBD1 (5 bases). The V gene lost 3 bases and the J gene lost 1 base, with 12 bases spanning the gap. The V gene's germline CDR1 is DFQATT and CDR2 SNEGSKA (reference sequence). The CDR3 contains 14 residues. In DNA form, the CDR3 reads TGCAGTGCTAGTGCTGGGGGAGGGAACACTGAAGCTTTCTTT. Amino acids: CSASAGGGNTEAFF.

The chain couples TRBV5-1 to TRBJ1-1, with TRBD1 matching over 8 bases. Germline CDR1 reads SGHRS; CDR2 reads YFSETQ. The CDR3 has 15 amino acids. After removal of 1 base from V and 5 bases from J, the junction contained 7 bases not matched to a gene. The CDR3 loop is CASSLLPGQATEAFF. The DNA of the CDR3 is TGCGCCAGCAGCTTGCTTCCGGGACAGGCGACTGAAGCTTTCTTT. The whole variable domain, filled in from reference TRBV5-1 and TRBJ1-1, reads KAGVTQTPRYLIKTRGQQVTLSCSPISGHRSVSWYQQTPGQGLQFLFEYFSETQRNKGNFPGRFSGRQFSNSRSEMNVSTLELGDSALYLCASSLLPGQATEAFFGQGTRLTVV.

In its sample, this clone was seen once. The CDR3 nucleotides read TGCGCCAGCAGCTTGGACAGCCACAACACTGAAGCTTTCTTT. It is translated as CASSLDSHNTEAFF. This chain uses TRBV5-1 with TRBJ1-1, with no clear D. Deletions cut 0 bases from V and 2 bases from J, with 8 bases between. The germline V gene has CDR1 SGHRS and CDR2 YFSETQ. The CDR3 is made up of 14 amino acids.

In this sample, this clone turned up a few times. This chain links TRBV2 with TRBJ1-1; D unclear. The CDR3 contains 13 residues. From germline, CDR1 is SNHLY and CDR2 FYNNEI. The V end was cut by 3 bases, the J end by 4 bases, with 9 bases between. CDR3 nucleotide sequence: TGTGCCAGCAGTGAGATGGCAATCACTGAAGCTTTCTTT. It specifies CASSEMAITEAFF.

In DNA, the CDR3 is TGTGCCTTAATAGAAGTGACAGGTTTGAACACTGAAGCTTTCTTT. Its translation is CALIEVTGLNTEAFF. This sequence joins TRBV30 and TRBJ1-1, with D possibly matching TRBD1 (6 bases). CDR1 and CDR2 from the germline V gene are GTSNPN and SVGIG (reference sequence). The CDR3 covers 15 residues. V lost 7 bases and J lost 0, with 18 bases in between. Supplemented by reference TRBV30 and TRBJ1-1, the full variable domain reads SQTIHQWPATLVQPVGSPLSLECTVEGTSNPNLYWYRQAAGRGLQLLFYSVGIGQISSEVPQNLSASRPQDRQFILSSKKLLLSDSGFYLCALIEVTGLNTEAFFGQGTRLTVV.

The CDR3 loop is CAWKYSGGGTDTQYF. The CDR3 DNA reads TGTGCCTGGAAATATAGCGGGGGGGGCACAGATACGCAGTATTTT. The chain uses TRBV30 and TRBJ2-3, with TRBD2 matching over 11 bases. The CDR3 is 15 amino acids. Germline CDR1 is GTSNPN and CDR2 is SVGIG (reference sequence). The trim removed 4 bases at V and 1 base at J, leaving 4 bases unmatched.

The chain couples TRBV18 to TRBJ2-2, with 10 bases that match TRBD1. Germline CDR1 and CDR2: KGHSH and LQKENI. Unmatched junction bases numbered 4, after V lost 2 bases and J lost 4 bases. The CDR3 has 16 residues. The CDR3 here is CASSPGTGAGTGELFF. In nucleotides, the CDR3 is TGTGCCAGCTCACCAGGGACAGGGGCCGGCACCGGGGAGCTGTTTTTT.

The rearrangement uses TRBV5-4 and TRBJ2-7, with 8 bases aligning to TRBD2. CDR3 length: 17 residues. Germline V lookup: CDR1 SGHNT, CDR2 YYREEE (reference sequence). J lost 6 bases, V lost 3 bases, and 17 bases had no gene match. The CDR3 DNA is TGTGCCAGCAGCTCCCCCTCCTTGGGGCTAGCGGGTAGCGAGCAGTACTTC. This sequence encodes CASSSPSLGLAGSEQYF.

This clone came up a few times. The chain carries TRBV2 and TRBJ2-7; D may be TRBD2 (5 bases). Germline values: CDR1 SNHLY, CDR2 FYNNEI. The CDR3 is made up of 15 amino acids. Trimming removed 0 bases from V and 7 bases from J, with 16 bases in between. CDR3 DNA: TGTGCCAGCAGTGAAGCGCTTCGGGGTCCCGGAGAGCAGTACTTC. This codes for CASSEALRGPGEQYF.

This chain joins TRBV2 and TRBJ1-4; the match to TRBD1 covers 7 bases. Germline CDR1 SNHLY, CDR2 FYNNEI. The CDR3 runs 13 residues. Germline trimming cut 7 bases from V and 6 bases from J; bases unmatched to any gene: 5. CDR3 DNA: TGTGCCAGCAAGACAGGGAGGGATGAAAAACTGTTTTTT. Protein product: CASKTGRDEKLFF.

The chain joins TRBV5-6 to TRBJ2-5, with 12 positions matching TRBD2. This CDR3 is 15 amino acids long. Germline V gene sequence: CDR1 SGHDT, CDR2 YYEEEE. Trimming cost V 4 bases and J 4 bases; bases outside gene matches: 5. The CDR3: CASSLAGGPRETQYF. DNA for the CDR3: TGTGCCAGCAGCCTAGCGGGAGGGCCCCGAGAGACCCAGTACTTC.